The clone carrying this T cell receptor (beta chain) was detected many times. The J segment lost 3 bases and the V segment lost 4 bases, leaving 7 bases of the junction unmatched. The CDR3 is made up of 15 amino acids. The germline V gene has CDR1 MNHEY and CDR2 SMNVEV (reference sequence). A single record per CDR3 protein comes from TCRdb applying MiXCR to the RT-PCR reads. The sample lists hundreds of thousands of distinct CDR3 sequences, approximately 15% occurring once. The material sequenced was memory CD4+ T cells from blood. The chain links TRBV27 to TRBJ2-3; 7 nucleotides align to TRBD1. The sequence was obtained from a female donor in good health, serving as a healthy control. The DNA of the CDR3 is TGTGCCAGCAGTTCGACAGGGTATCGGACAGATACGCAGTATTTT. Its translation: CASSSTGYRTDTQYF.